This TCR beta chain derives from a study of blood T cells in healthy people across ages. Sample-barcoded 5' priming and a J-beta primer mix drove a second PCR of about 7 to 12 cycles. TCRdb analysed the 5' RACE reads with MiXCR anew, one entry per CDR3 protein. The data show some 760,000 distinct CDR3 sequences, about 25% seen once. Unmatched junction bases numbered 8, after V lost 5 bases and J lost 5 bases. The length of the CDR3 is 14 residues. Germline V gene data show CDR1 as SEHNR and CDR2 as FQNEAQ (reference sequence). This sample also appeared in a second study, on T cells of mothers and their children. From that paper: The donors comprised more than five children and their three healthy Caucasian mothers. Primer M1S, used in the second PCR, introduced sample barcodes and 2-4 random nucleotides. No persistent microchimeric T cell clones were detected at about 100 clones per million clonotypes sensitivity.

This sequence was found in a boy between 10 and 17 years old in good health. The chain couples TRBV7-9 to TRBJ1-2; 7 nucleotides line up with TRBD1. The sequenced material came from blood. The CDR3 is CASSHPGTDYGYTF. The DNA for the CDR3 is TGTGCCAGCAGCCACCCCGGGACAGATTATGGCTACACCTTC.